A selection of T cell receptor beta chains follows, all from one sample in a study of CD8+ T cells in alopecia areata. Clones were sequenced by immunoSEQ multiplex PCR, and TCRdb holds only the in-frame ones, with some missing. The table shows 150,000 to 200,000 clones, with around 71% occurring only once. Source: CD8+ T cells sorted from blood, taken at week 0. These receptors all stem from a human donor with alopecia areata. The CDR3 runs from the conserved cysteine through the conserved F or W. D genes are given only for firm matches. Some rows have no size entry. The others give once, few or many, or a class for an expanded clone.

cdr3_aa: CASSLEWGGKNIQYF; cdr3_nt: TGTGCCAGCAGCTTAGAGTGGGGCGGCAAAAACATTCAGTACTTC; j_call: TRBJ2-4; d_call: -; v_call: TRBV11-2; clone_size: -
cdr3_aa: CASSYGGRTNEKLFF; cdr3_nt: TGTGCCAGCAGTTACGGGGGTAGGACTAATGAAAAACTGTTTTTT; j_call: TRBJ1-4; d_call: -; v_call: TRBV6-5; clone_size: -
cdr3_aa: CASSQDRGLVYGYTF; cdr3_nt: TGTGCCAGCAGCCAGGACAGGGGGCTAGTCTATGGCTACACCTTC; j_call: TRBJ1-2; d_call: TRBD1; v_call: TRBV14; clone_size: -
cdr3_aa: CATSTPGGSLYETQYF; cdr3_nt: TGTGCCACCAGCACCCCAGGGGGGAGCTTATACGAGACCCAGTACTTC; j_call: TRBJ2-5; d_call: -; v_call: TRBV15; clone_size: -
cdr3_aa: CAWSVSVANEQFF; cdr3_nt: TGTGCCTGGAGTGTTTCTGTTGCCAATGAGCAGTTCTTC; j_call: TRBJ2-1; d_call: -; v_call: TRBV30; clone_size: -
cdr3_aa: CASSLVSTVVTDTQYF; cdr3_nt: TGTGCCAGCAGCTTAGTGTCGACGGTAGTCACAGATACGCAGTATTTT; j_call: TRBJ2-3; d_call: -; v_call: TRBV7-8; clone_size: -
cdr3_aa: CSARPLNEQFF; cdr3_nt: TGCAGTGCTAGGCCGCTCAACGAGCAGTTCTTC; j_call: TRBJ2-1; d_call: -; v_call: TRBV20-1; clone_size: -
cdr3_aa: CASSLGPGPPTDEQYF; cdr3_nt: TGCGCCAGCAGCTTGGGGCCGGGGCCCCCCACCGACGAGCAGTACTTC; j_call: TRBJ2-7; d_call: -; v_call: TRBV5-1; clone_size: -
cdr3_aa: CTSSQSERLYAGELFF; cdr3_nt: TGCACCAGCAGCCAATCCGAGCGACTGTATGCCGGGGAGCTGTTTTTT; j_call: TRBJ2-2; d_call: -; v_call: TRBV1; clone_size: -
cdr3_aa: CASSKETDTQYF; cdr3_nt: TGCGCCAGCAGCAAGGAGACAGATACGCAGTATTTT; j_call: TRBJ2-3; d_call: -; v_call: TRBV5-1; clone_size: -
cdr3_aa: CAWDQGVGSGNTIYF; cdr3_nt: TGTGCCTGGGATCAGGGAGTGGGCTCTGGAAACACCATATATTTT; j_call: TRBJ1-3; d_call: -; v_call: TRBV30; clone_size: -
cdr3_aa: CASSYGKDSQYF; cdr3_nt: TGTGCCAGCAGTTACGGAAAGGACTCCCAGTACTTC; j_call: TRBJ2-5; d_call: -; v_call: TRBV6-6; clone_size: -
cdr3_aa: CASSLGGQGAYGYTF; cdr3_nt: TGTGCCAGCAGCTTAGGAGGACAGGGGGCCTATGGCTACACCTTC; j_call: TRBJ1-2; d_call: TRBD1; v_call: TRBV7-9; clone_size: -
cdr3_aa: CASSQNKRTVTVDSPLHF; cdr3_nt: TGTGCCAGCAGCCAAAACAAAAGGACAGTAACAGTTGATTCACCCCTCCACTTT; j_call: TRBJ1-6; d_call: -; v_call: TRBV7-2; clone_size: -
cdr3_aa: CATSSRTGDSYEQYF; cdr3_nt: TGTGCCACCAGCAGCAGGACAGGGGACTCCTACGAGCAGTACTTC; j_call: TRBJ2-7; d_call: TRBD1; v_call: TRBV15; clone_size: -
cdr3_aa: CASSPSGRSTEQFF; cdr3_nt: TGTGCCAGCTCACCATCGGGACGCTCTACTGAGCAGTTCTTC; j_call: TRBJ2-1; d_call: -; v_call: TRBV18; clone_size: few
cdr3_aa: CASSGGDRETQYF; cdr3_nt: TGTGCCAGCAGTGGGGGAGACAGGGAGACCCAGTACTTC; j_call: TRBJ2-5; d_call: -; v_call: TRBV25-1; clone_size: -
cdr3_aa: CASRGGYGYTF; cdr3_nt: TGTGCCAGCAGGGGGGGTTATGGCTACACCTTC; j_call: TRBJ1-2; d_call: -; v_call: TRBV2; clone_size: -
cdr3_aa: CASSLGVHSNQPQHF; cdr3_nt: TGTGCCAGCAGTTTGGGTGTACATAGCAATCAGCCCCAGCATTTT; j_call: TRBJ1-5; d_call: -; v_call: TRBV27; clone_size: -
cdr3_aa: CSVPGGYNGYTF; cdr3_nt: TGCAGCGTTCCGGGGGGGTATAATGGCTACACCTTC; j_call: TRBJ1-2; d_call: -; v_call: TRBV29-1; clone_size: few
cdr3_aa: CASRGTGTSYNEQFF; cdr3_nt: TGTGCCAGCAGGGGGACAGGGACATCTTACAATGAGCAGTTCTTC; j_call: TRBJ2-1; d_call: TRBD1; v_call: TRBV7-9; clone_size: -
cdr3_aa: CASLGHNGYEQYF; cdr3_nt: TGTGCCAGCCTGGGACATAACGGCTACGAGCAGTACTTC; j_call: TRBJ2-7; d_call: -; v_call: TRBV2; clone_size: -
cdr3_aa: CASSPRLGNTEAFF; cdr3_nt: TGTGCCAGCAGCCCGAGATTGGGGAACACTGAAGCTTTCTTT; j_call: TRBJ1-1; d_call: -; v_call: TRBV13; clone_size: -
cdr3_aa: CASSQRGPPYEQYF; cdr3_nt: TGTGCCAGCAGCCAAAGAGGGCCCCCCTACGAGCAGTACTTC; j_call: TRBJ2-7; d_call: -; v_call: TRBV14; clone_size: -
cdr3_aa: CASRAITRPPTTDTQYF; cdr3_nt: TGCGCCAGCCGAGCGATTACAAGGCCCCCGACCACAGATACGCAGTATTTT; j_call: TRBJ2-3; d_call: -; v_call: TRBV5-1; clone_size: -
cdr3_aa: CASSSPGGRNYEQYF; cdr3_nt: TGTGCCAGCAGCTCACCGGGGGGACGGAACTACGAGCAGTACTTC; j_call: TRBJ2-7; d_call: TRBD2; v_call: TRBV9; clone_size: -
cdr3_aa: CASTTTGGLYEQYF; cdr3_nt: TGTGCCAGTACCACGACAGGGGGCCTCTACGAGCAGTACTTC; j_call: TRBJ2-7; d_call: TRBD1; v_call: TRBV19; clone_size: -
cdr3_aa: CASSLDIPNTEAFF; cdr3_nt: TGTGCCAGCAGCTTAGATATCCCGAACACTGAAGCTTTCTTT; j_call: TRBJ1-1; d_call: -; v_call: TRBV11-1; clone_size: few
cdr3_aa: CASSSLDRAAYEQYF; cdr3_nt: TGTGCCAGCTCGTCCTTGGACAGGGCGGCTTACGAGCAGTACTTC; j_call: TRBJ2-7; d_call: TRBD1; v_call: TRBV7-9; clone_size: -
cdr3_aa: CASSTGGPYSNQPQHF; cdr3_nt: TGTGCCAGCAGCACAGGGGGTCCATATAGCAATCAGCCCCAGCATTTT; j_call: TRBJ1-5; d_call: TRBD1; v_call: TRBV5-6; clone_size: -
cdr3_aa: CASSLDRDANTGELFF; cdr3_nt: TGTGCCAGCAGCCTAGACAGGGACGCGAACACCGGGGAGCTGTTTTTT; j_call: TRBJ2-2; d_call: TRBD1; v_call: TRBV7-8; clone_size: -
cdr3_aa: CAWSVQGNSPLHF; cdr3_nt: TGTGCCTGGAGTGTACAGGGTAATTCACCCCTCCACTTT; j_call: TRBJ1-6; d_call: -; v_call: TRBV30; clone_size: once
cdr3_aa: CASGPGQVYNEQFF; cdr3_nt: TGTGCCAGCGGTCCGGGACAGGTCTACAATGAGCAGTTCTTC; j_call: TRBJ2-1; d_call: TRBD1; v_call: TRBV27; clone_size: -
cdr3_aa: CASGAYEQYF; cdr3_nt: TGTGCCAGCGGGGCTTACGAGCAGTACTTC; j_call: TRBJ2-7; d_call: -; v_call: TRBV6-6; clone_size: once
cdr3_aa: CASSSHQAASPLHF; cdr3_nt: TGTGCCAGCAGCTCTCACCAGGCGGCTTCACCCCTCCACTTT; j_call: TRBJ1-6; d_call: -; v_call: TRBV7-9; clone_size: -
cdr3_aa: CASSVSSSTDTQYF; cdr3_nt: TGTGCCAGCAGCGTAAGTTCATCCACAGATACGCAGTATTTT; j_call: TRBJ2-3; d_call: -; v_call: TRBV9; clone_size: -
cdr3_aa: CSVEIGTYEQYF; cdr3_nt: TGCAGCGTTGAAATTGGCACCTACGAGCAGTACTTC; j_call: TRBJ2-7; d_call: -; v_call: TRBV29-1; clone_size: -
cdr3_aa: CASTRGRF; cdr3_nt: TGTGCCAGCACTCGGGGAAGGTTC; j_call: TRBJ1-2; d_call: -; v_call: TRBV9; clone_size: -
cdr3_aa: CASRDGVNRYEKLFF; cdr3_nt: TGTGCCAGCAGGGATGGGGTTAACCGGTATGAAAAACTGTTTTTT; j_call: TRBJ1-4; d_call: -; v_call: TRBV6-1; clone_size: few
cdr3_aa: CASQLLGASTDTQYF; cdr3_nt: TGTGCCAGTCAGCTGTTGGGCGCAAGCACAGATACGCAGTATTTT; j_call: TRBJ2-3; d_call: -; v_call: TRBV2; clone_size: -
cdr3_aa: CASRQDREDTEAFF; cdr3_nt: TGTGCCAGCAGACAGGACAGGGAGGACACTGAAGCTTTCTTT; j_call: TRBJ1-1; d_call: TRBD1; v_call: TRBV7-8; clone_size: once
cdr3_aa: CASSSYPTPINYGYTF; cdr3_nt: TGTGCCAGCAGTTCGTACCCGACCCCAATCAACTATGGCTACACCTTC; j_call: TRBJ1-2; d_call: -; v_call: TRBV6-5; clone_size: -
cdr3_aa: CASSQGGYEQYF; cdr3_nt: TGTGCCAGCAGCCAAGGGGGCTACGAGCAGTACTTC; j_call: TRBJ2-7; d_call: -; v_call: TRBV7-9; clone_size: -
cdr3_aa: CSVGGDRETQYF; cdr3_nt: TGCAGCGTTGGGGGAGACCGGGAGACCCAGTACTTC; j_call: TRBJ2-5; d_call: -; v_call: TRBV29-1; clone_size: few
cdr3_aa: CASSHDSTEAFF; cdr3_nt: TGCGCCAGCAGCCACGACAGCACTGAAGCTTTCTTT; j_call: TRBJ1-1; d_call: -; v_call: TRBV4-1; clone_size: few
cdr3_aa: CASSLGTGGGYGYTF; cdr3_nt: TGTGCCAGCAGCTTAGGCACAGGGGGCGGCTATGGCTACACCTTC; j_call: TRBJ1-2; d_call: TRBD1; v_call: TRBV7-9; clone_size: -
cdr3_aa: CASNLEGYREQYF; cdr3_nt: TGTGCCAGCAATCTTGAGGGGTACCGCGAGCAGTACTTC; j_call: TRBJ2-7; d_call: -; v_call: TRBV2; clone_size: -
cdr3_aa: CASRVAGGRTDTQYF; cdr3_nt: TGTGCCAGCAGAGTAGCGGGGGGACGCACAGATACGCAGTATTTT; j_call: TRBJ2-3; d_call: TRBD2; v_call: TRBV2; clone_size: -
cdr3_aa: CASEADLNTEAFF; cdr3_nt: TGTGCCAGCGAGGCGGACCTGAACACTGAAGCTTTCTTT; j_call: TRBJ1-1; d_call: -; v_call: TRBV7-9; clone_size: -
cdr3_aa: CASSGGDGYTF; cdr3_nt: TGTGCCAGCAGTGGGGGGGATGGCTACACCTTC; j_call: TRBJ1-2; d_call: -; v_call: TRBV6-5; clone_size: -